The 9 T cell receptor beta chains reported below all come from one sample, sequenced in a study of blood T cell repertoires in COVID-19. The method was immunoSEQ multiplex PCR; TCRdb's version includes in-frame clones alone and lacks a portion of them. The sample consists of about 130,000 clones, around nine tenths of them appearing once. The specimen was peripheral blood. The receptors here all came from a man over 45 with COVID-19, enrolled during active disease.

The chain links TRBV4-3 to TRBJ2-7; unclear D gene. CDR3 length equals 15 residues. Trimming left V 3 bases short and J 2 bases short, with 14 bases between. CDR1 is LGHNA and CDR2 is YSLEER in the germline V gene. The CDR3 loop is CASSQNTGLTYEQYF. The CDR3, as DNA: TGCGCCAGCAGCCAGAACACGGGTTTGACCTACGAGCAGTACTTC.

This chain connects TRBV21-1 to TRBJ2-1; the table's D gene call, TRBD2, was not cross checked with the DNA. TRBV21-1 is listed as a pseudogene. The CDR3 totals 13 residues. CDR3 DNA: TGTGCCAGCAGCAAATGGGGCGGGGATGAGCAGTTCTTC. Its protein is CASSKWGGDEQFF.

The gene calls are TRBV6-5 and TRBJ1-4, with no clear D. The CDR3 loop spans 14 amino acids. Germline V gives CDR1 MNHEY, CDR2 SVGAGI. Trimming took off 6 bases at V and 7 bases at J, with 15 bases between the two ends. In DNA, the CDR3 is TGTGCCAGCAGCGGAGGGAGGGTAGGTGAAAAACTGTTTTTT. It translates to CASSGGRVGEKLFF.

The J gene is TRBJ2-3, the V gene TRBV4-2, with 9 bases identical to TRBD2. This CDR3 spans 15 amino acids. Germline V gene lookup returns CDR1 LGHNA and CDR2 YNFKEQ. V lost 2 bases and J lost 2; bases outside the gene matches: 2. CDR3 sequence (DNA): TGTGCCAGCAGCCAACTAGCGGGGAACACAGATACGCAGTATTTT. The encoded protein is CASSQLAGNTDTQYF.

CDR3: CASSLAQQGAGSPLHF. The CDR3 DNA reads TGTGCCAGCAGCTTAGCACAACAGGGGGCCGGGTCACCCCTCCACTTT. The chain couples TRBV7-8 to TRBJ1-6; 9 positions match TRBD1. Germline lookup yields CDR1 SGHVS and CDR2 FQNEAQ. With V trimmed by 0 bases and J by 10 bases, 7 bases remained unmatched. The length of the CDR3 is 16 residues.

The chain has TRBV21-1 and TRBJ1-4; the table's TRBD1 call for D was not verified on the DNA. TRBV21-1 is listed as a pseudogene. The CDR3 has 18 amino acids. CDR3 DNA sequence: TGTGCCAGCAGCAAAGACGGGGACAGGGTAGTCTGCGGTGAAAAACTGTTTTTT. Translation: CASSKDGDRVVCGEKLFF.

The chain uses TRBV2 and TRBJ2-1, with D possibly TRBD1 on 6 matching bases. The CDR3 spans 12 residues. Germline lookup yields CDR1 SNHLY and CDR2 FYNNEI. With 1 base removed from V and 12 bases from J, the gap between germline ends came to 10 bases. The DNA of the CDR3 is TGTGCCAGCAGTGAAGAGGACAGACTGCAGTTCTTC. This gives the protein CASSEEDRLQFF.

This rearrangement joins TRBV9 to TRBJ1-2, with D perhaps matching TRBD1 (5 bases). Germline CDR1 reads SGDLS; CDR2 reads YYNGEE. The CDR3 is made up of 12 amino acids. V dropped 4 bases and J dropped 7 bases, with 11 bases sitting between them. The CDR3 DNA follows: TGTGCCAGCAGCTCAGGGATGGGTGGCTACACCTTC. Translation gives CASSSGMGGYTF.

The chain is built from TRBV9 and TRBJ2-3, with TRBD2 identical over 7 bases. Germline V gives CDR1 SGDLS, CDR2 YYNGEE. J was trimmed by 4 bases and V by 0 bases; bases with no gene match: 5. The CDR3 has 15 amino acids. Here the CDR3 reads CASSVGGGSADTQYF. The CDR3 DNA follows: TGTGCCAGCAGCGTAGGAGGCGGGAGCGCAGATACGCAGTATTTT. The full variable domain, with the rest looked up from reference TRBV9 and TRBJ2-3, is DSGVTQTPKHLITATGQRVTLRCSPRSGDLSVYWYQQSLDQGLQFLIQYYNGEERAKGNILERFSAQQFPDLHSELNLSSLELGDSALYFCASSVGGGSADTQYFGPGTRLTVL.